This T cell receptor (beta chain) came from a study of cytomegalovirus exposure and HLA in healthy donors. Points from the study as a whole: Subsequent analysis found a tendency for first-cohort TCR clusters to co-occur within the 120 or so validation repertoires. In vitro, three CMV-associated chains proved specific for CMV antigens. Rarity characterized most TCR sequences, yet some public TCRs appeared in many donors.

This CDR3 comprises 12 residues. CDR1 is SGHKS and CDR2 is YYEKEE in the germline V gene (reference sequence). With 0 bases removed from V and 5 bases from J, the gap between germline ends came to 5 bases. In this sample, this clone turned up a few times. Its target is unknown. Here immunoSEQ multiplex PCR was the method, and the copy in TCRdb shows in-frame clones only, minus some. The data show roughly 62,000 clones, roughly 90% seen once. The specimen was PBMCs. The chain uses TRBV5-5 and TRBJ2-5, with D maybe TRBD1 (5 bases). The receptor comes from a woman in her 30s in good health and CMV-seronegative. DNA for the CDR3: TGTGCCAGCAGCTTGGAGGGGGAGACCCAGTACTTC. Translating gives CASSLEGETQYF.